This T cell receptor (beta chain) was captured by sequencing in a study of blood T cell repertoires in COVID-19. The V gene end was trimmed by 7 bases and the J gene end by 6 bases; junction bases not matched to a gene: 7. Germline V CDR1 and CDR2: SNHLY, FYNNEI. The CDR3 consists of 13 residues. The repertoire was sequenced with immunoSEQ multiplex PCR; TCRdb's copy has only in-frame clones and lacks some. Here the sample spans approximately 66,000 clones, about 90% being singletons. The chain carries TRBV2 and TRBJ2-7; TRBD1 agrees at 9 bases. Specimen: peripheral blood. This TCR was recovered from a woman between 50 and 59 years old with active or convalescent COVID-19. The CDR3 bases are TGTGCCAGCATCACTGGGACAGGGTTCGAGCAGTACTTC. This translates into CASITGTGFEQYF.